This TCR beta chain came from a study of blood T cells in healthy people across ages. Study-level results: A strong correlation was seen between TCR beta diversity and naive T cell percentage.

Comment on this clonotype: Its antigen remains unknown.

V shed 5 bases and J 1 base; nucleotides not matched to a gene: 6. Germline-derived CDR1 and CDR2 are SGHVS and FNYEAQ. The CDR3 has 15 amino acids. A second PCR of about 7 to 12 cycles used a sample-barcoded 5' primer and a J-beta primer mix. TCRdb analysed the 5' RACE reads with MiXCR anew, one entry per CDR3 protein. Altogether some 1,000,000 distinct CDR3 sequences are present, almost 25% being singletons, with the ten largest covering about 0.72%. The sample was also linked to a second study, of T cells of mothers and their children.

The chain is built from TRBV7-6 and TRBJ2-7; 9 bases match TRBD1. The receptor comes from a girl aged 2-9 years in good health. Sequenced sample: blood. In DNA form, the CDR3 reads TGTGCCAGCAGCGCAGAGACAGGGGGTTCCTACGAGCAGTACTTC. This codes for CASSAETGGSYEQYF. Using reference TRBV7-6 and TRBJ2-7 for the parts outside the CDR3, the full variable domain is GAGVSQSPRYKVTKRGQDVALRCDPISGHVSLYWYRQALGQGPEFLTYFNYEAQQDKSGLPNDRFSAERPEGSISTLTIQRTEQRDSAMYRCASSAETGGSYEQYFGPGTRLTVT.